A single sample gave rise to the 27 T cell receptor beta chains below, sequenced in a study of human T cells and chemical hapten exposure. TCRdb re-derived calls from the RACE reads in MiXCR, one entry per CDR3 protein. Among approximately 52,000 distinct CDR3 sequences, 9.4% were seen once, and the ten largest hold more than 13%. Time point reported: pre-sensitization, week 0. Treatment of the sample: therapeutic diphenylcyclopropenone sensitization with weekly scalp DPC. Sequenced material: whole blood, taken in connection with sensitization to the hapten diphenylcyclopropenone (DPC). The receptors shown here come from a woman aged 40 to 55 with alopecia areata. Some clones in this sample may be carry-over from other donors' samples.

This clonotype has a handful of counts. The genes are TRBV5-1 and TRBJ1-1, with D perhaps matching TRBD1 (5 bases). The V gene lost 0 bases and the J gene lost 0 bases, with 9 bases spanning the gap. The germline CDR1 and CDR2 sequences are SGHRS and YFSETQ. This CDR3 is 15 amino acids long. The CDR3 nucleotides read TGCGCCAGCAGCTTGGTATCCAGGGTGAACACTGAAGCTTTCTTT. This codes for CASSLVSRVNTEAFF.

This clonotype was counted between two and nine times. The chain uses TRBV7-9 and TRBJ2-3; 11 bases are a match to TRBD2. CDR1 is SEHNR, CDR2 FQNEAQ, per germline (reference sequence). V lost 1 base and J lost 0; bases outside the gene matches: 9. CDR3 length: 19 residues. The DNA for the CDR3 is TGTGCCAGCAGCTTAGGCCTAGCGGGGGGCCTTGATAGCACAGATACGCAGTATTTT. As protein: CASSLGLAGGLDSTDTQYF.

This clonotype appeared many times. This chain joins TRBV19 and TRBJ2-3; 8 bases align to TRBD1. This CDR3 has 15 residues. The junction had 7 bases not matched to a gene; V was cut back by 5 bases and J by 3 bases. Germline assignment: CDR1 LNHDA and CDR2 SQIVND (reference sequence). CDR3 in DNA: TGTGCCAGTAGTGGTGACAGGGGCGGGACAGATACGCAGTATTTT. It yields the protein CASSGDRGGTDTQYF.

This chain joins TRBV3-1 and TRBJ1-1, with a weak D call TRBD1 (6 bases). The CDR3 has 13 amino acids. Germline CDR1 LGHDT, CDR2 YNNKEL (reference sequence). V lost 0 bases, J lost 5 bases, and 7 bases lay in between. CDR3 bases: TGTGCCAGCAGCCAAGATAGGGGGACTGAAGCTTTCTTT. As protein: CASSQDRGTEAFF. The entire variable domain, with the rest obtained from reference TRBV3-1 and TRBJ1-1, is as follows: DTAVSQTPKYLVTQMGNDKSIKCEQNLGHDTMYWYKQDSKKFLKIMFSYNNKELIINETVPNRFSPKSPDKAHLNLHINSLELGDSAVYFCASSQDRGTEAFFGQGTRLTVV.

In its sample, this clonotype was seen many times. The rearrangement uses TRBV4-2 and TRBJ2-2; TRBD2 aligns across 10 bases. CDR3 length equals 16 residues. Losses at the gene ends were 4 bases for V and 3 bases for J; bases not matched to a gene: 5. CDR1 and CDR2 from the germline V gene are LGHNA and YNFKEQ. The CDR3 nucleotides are TGTGCCAGCAGCCCAAATAGCGGGGGGTACACCGGGGAGCTGTTTTTT. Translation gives CASSPNSGGYTGELFF.

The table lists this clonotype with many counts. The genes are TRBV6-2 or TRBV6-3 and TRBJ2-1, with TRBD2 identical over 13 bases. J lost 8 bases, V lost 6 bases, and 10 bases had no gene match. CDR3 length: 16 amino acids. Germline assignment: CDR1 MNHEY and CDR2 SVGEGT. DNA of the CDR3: TGTGCCAGCAGGGACACTAGCGGGGGGGCCGTCGATGAGCAGTTCTTC. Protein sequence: CASRDTSGGAVDEQFF.

The CDR3 nucleotides are TGTGCCAGCAGCTTAGCAACAGGGGAGGCCTATGGCTACACCTTC. Encoded protein: CASSLATGEAYGYTF. J is TRBJ1-2 and V is TRBV7-9; 7 bases agree with TRBD1. V gave up 0 bases and J gave up 4 bases; unmatched junction bases: 5. CDR3 length: 15 amino acids. Germline values: CDR1 SEHNR, CDR2 FQNEAQ (reference sequence).

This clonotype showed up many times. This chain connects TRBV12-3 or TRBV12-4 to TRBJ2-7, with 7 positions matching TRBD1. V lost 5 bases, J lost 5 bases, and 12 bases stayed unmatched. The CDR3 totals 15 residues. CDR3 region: CASSELTGSSDEQYF. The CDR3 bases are TGTGCCAGCAGTGAGTTGACAGGGTCATCCGACGAGCAGTACTTC.

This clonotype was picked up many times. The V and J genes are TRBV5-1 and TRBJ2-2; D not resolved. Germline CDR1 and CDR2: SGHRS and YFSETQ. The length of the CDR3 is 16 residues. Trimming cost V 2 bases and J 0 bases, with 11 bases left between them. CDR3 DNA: TGCGCCAGCAGCTTTAGGCAGCCCGCGAACACCGGGGAGCTGTTTTTT. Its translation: CASSFRQPANTGELFF. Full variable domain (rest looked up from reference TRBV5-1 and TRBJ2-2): KAGVTQTPRYLIKTRGQQVTLSCSPISGHRSVSWYQQTPGQGLQFLFEYFSETQRNKGNFPGRFSGRQFSNSRSEMNVSTLELGDSALYLCASSFRQPANTGELFFGEGSRLTVL.

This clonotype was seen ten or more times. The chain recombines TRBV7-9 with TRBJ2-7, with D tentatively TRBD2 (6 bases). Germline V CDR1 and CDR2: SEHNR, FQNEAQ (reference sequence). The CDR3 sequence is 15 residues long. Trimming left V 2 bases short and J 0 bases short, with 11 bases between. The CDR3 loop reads CASSLSWRDSYEQYF. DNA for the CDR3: TGTGCCAGCAGCTTATCCTGGCGGGACTCCTACGAGCAGTACTTC.

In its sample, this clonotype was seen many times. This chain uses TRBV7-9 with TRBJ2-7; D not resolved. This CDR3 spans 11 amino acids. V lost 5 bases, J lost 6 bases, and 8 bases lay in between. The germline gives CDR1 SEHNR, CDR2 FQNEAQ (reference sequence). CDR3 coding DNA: TGTGCCAGCAGCCCTCGTAGCGAGCAGTACTTC. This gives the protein CASSPRSEQYF.

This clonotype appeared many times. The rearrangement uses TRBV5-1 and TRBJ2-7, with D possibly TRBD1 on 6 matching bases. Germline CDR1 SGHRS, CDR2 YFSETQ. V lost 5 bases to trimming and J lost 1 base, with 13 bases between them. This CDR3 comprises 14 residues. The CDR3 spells CASRPQGRSYEQYF. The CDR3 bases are TGCGCCAGCAGGCCACAGGGTAGGTCCTACGAGCAGTACTTC. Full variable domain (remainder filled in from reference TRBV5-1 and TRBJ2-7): KAGVTQTPRYLIKTRGQQVTLSCSPISGHRSVSWYQQTPGQGLQFLFEYFSETQRNKGNFPGRFSGRQFSNSRSEMNVSTLELGDSALYLCASRPQGRSYEQYFGPGTRLTVT.

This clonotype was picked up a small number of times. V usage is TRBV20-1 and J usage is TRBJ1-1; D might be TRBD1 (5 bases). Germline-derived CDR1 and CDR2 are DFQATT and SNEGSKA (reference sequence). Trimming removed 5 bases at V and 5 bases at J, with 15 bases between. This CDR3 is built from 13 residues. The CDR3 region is CSAYSRVGTEAFF. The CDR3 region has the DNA TGCAGTGCTTACTCCAGGGTAGGGACTGAAGCTTTCTTT.

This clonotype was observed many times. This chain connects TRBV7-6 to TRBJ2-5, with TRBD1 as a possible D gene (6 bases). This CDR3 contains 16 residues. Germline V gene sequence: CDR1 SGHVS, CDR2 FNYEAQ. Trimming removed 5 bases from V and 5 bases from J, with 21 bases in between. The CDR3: CASSPGQNPPGETQYF. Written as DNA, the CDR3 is TGTGCCAGCAGCCCAGGACAGAACCCTCCGGGGGAGACCCAGTACTTC. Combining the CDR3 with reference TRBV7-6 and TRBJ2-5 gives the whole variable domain GAGVSQSPRYKVTKRGQDVALRCDPISGHVSLYWYRQALGQGPEFLTYFNYEAQQDKSGLPNDRFSAERPEGSISTLTIQRTEQRDSAMYRCASSPGQNPPGETQYFGPGTRLLVL.

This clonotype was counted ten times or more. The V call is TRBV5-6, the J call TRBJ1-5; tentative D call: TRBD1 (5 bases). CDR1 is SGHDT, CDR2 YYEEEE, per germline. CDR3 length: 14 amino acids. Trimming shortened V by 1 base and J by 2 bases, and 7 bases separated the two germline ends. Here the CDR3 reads CASSLLGGNQPQHF. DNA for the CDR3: TGTGCCAGCAGCTTGCTGGGGGGCAATCAGCCCCAGCATTTT.

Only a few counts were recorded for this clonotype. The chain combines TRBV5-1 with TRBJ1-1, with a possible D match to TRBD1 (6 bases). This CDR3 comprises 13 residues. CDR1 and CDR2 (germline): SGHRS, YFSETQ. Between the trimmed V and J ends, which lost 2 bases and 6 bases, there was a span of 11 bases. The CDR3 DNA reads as TGCGCCAGCAGCTTTGTGGGGGGCCCTGAAGCTTTCTTT. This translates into CASSFVGGPEAFF.

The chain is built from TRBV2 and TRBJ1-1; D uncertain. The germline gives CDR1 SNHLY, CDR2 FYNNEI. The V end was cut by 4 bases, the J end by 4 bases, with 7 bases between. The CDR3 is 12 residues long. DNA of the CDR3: TGTGCCAGCAGTGTGCCGGGCACTGAAGCTTTCTTT. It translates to CASSVPGTEAFF. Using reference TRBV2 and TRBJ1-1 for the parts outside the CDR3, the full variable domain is EPEVTQTPSHQVTQMGQEVILRCVPISNHLYFYWYRQILGQKVEFLVSFYNNEISEKSEIFDDQFSVERPDGSNFTLKIRSTKLEDSAMYFCASSVPGTEAFFGQGTRLTVV.

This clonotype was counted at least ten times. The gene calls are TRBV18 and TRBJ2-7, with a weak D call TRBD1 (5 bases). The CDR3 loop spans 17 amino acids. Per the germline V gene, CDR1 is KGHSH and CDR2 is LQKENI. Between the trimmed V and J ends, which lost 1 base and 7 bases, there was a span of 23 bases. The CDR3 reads CASSPLSDSFGSDEQYF. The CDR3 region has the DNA TGTGCCAGCTCACCACTAAGCGACAGTTTCGGGTCGGATGAGCAGTACTTC.

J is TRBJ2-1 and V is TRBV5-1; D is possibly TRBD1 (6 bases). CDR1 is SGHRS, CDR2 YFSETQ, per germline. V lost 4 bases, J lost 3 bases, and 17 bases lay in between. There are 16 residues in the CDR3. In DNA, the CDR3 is TGCGCCAGCAGCCTACAGGGAGCCACTGACTACAATGAGCAGTTCTTC. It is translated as CASSLQGATDYNEQFF.

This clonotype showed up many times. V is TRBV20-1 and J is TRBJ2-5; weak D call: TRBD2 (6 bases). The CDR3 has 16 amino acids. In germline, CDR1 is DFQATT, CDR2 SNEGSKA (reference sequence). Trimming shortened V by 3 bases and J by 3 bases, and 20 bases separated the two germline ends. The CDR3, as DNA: TGCAGTGCTAGCCGTTCTAGCGCCGAGAGGGAAGAGACCCAGTACTTC. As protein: CSASRSSAEREETQYF.

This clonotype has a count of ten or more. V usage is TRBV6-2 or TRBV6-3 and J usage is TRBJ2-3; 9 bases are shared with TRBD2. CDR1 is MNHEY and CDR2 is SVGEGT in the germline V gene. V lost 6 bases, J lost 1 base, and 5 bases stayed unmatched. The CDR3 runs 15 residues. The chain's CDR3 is CASRPLAGRTDTQYF. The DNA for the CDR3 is TGTGCCAGCAGACCGCTAGCGGGGCGCACAGATACGCAGTATTTT.

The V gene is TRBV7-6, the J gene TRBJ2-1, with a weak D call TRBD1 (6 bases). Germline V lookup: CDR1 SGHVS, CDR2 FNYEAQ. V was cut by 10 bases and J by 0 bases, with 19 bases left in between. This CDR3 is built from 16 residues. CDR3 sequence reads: CATSLGGRSSYNEQFF. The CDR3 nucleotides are TGTGCCACATCCCTAGGGGGTCGAAGCTCCTACAATGAGCAGTTCTTC.

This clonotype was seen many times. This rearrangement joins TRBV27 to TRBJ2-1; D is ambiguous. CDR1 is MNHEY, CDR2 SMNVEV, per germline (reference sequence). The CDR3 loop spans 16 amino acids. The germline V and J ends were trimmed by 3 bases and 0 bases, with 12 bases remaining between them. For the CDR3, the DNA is TGTGCCAGCAGTTTGTGGCGGTACAGCTCCTACAATGAGCAGTTCTTC. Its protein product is CASSLWRYSSYNEQFF.

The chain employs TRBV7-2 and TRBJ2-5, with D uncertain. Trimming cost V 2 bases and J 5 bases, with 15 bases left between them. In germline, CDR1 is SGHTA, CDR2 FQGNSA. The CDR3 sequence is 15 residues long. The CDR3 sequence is CASSLSPTSRETQYF. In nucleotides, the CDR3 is TGTGCCAGCAGCTTATCCCCGACCTCGCGGGAGACCCAGTACTTC.

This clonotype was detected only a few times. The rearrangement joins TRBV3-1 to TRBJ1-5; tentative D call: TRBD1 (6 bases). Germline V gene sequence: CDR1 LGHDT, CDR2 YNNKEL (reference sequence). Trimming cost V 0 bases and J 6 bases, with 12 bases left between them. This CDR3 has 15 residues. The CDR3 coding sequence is TGTGCCAGCAGCCAAGACAGGGGTCCCCCTCAGCCCCAGCATTTT. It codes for CASSQDRGPPQPQHF.

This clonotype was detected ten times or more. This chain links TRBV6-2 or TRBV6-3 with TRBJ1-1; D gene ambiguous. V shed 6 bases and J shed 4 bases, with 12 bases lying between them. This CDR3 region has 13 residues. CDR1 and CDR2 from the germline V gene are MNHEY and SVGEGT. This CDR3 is CASSLKETTEAFF. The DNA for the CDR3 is TGTGCCAGCAGCCTTAAAGAGACCACTGAAGCTTTCTTT.

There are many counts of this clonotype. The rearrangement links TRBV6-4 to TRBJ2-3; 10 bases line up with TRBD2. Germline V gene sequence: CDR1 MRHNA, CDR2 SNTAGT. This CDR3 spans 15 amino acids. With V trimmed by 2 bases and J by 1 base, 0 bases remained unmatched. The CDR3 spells CASSDTSGGTDTQYF. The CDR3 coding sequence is TGTGCCAGCAGTGACACTAGCGGGGGCACAGATACGCAGTATTTT.